This T cell receptor beta chain was profiled in a study of response to subunit inactivated influenza vaccine. Broader study findings: New T cells are recruited in small numbers by each seasonal influenza vaccination, according to the authors' suggestion.

MiXCR, applied by TCRdb to the RT-PCR reads, yields one record per CDR3 protein. The sample carries around 520,000 distinct CDR3 sequences, over 9.5% recorded once. The CDR3 extends over 16 amino acids. Germline CDR1 and CDR2: SGHRS and YFSETQ. Trimming shortened V by 1 base and J by 0 bases, and 14 bases separated the two germline ends. On this clonotype: Its target is not known.

The rearrangement joins TRBV5-1 to TRBJ2-7, with D perhaps TRBD2 (5 bases). The source material was PBMCs from blood, sampled on the day of vaccination. The sequence derives from a man aged 50 to 60 who received an inactivated influenza vaccine. The CDR3 region has the DNA TGCGCCAGCAGCTTGTCCCCGAGCGGCTACTCCTACGAGCAGTACTTC. This codes for CASSLSPSGYSYEQYF.